Shown below are 19 T cell receptor beta chains from a single sample sequenced in a study of T cells in Graves' hyperthyroidism and ophthalmopathy. From RNA transcripts, TCR beta CDR3 regions were amplified. First-round RT-PCR with HTBI primers amplified the TCR CDR3 region. TCRdb ran MiXCR on the multiplex PCR reads and lists one entry per CDR3 protein. The sample has about 640,000 distinct CDR3 sequences, about 20% seen once; the top ten hold 30% to 40%. The source material was blood. The source of these receptors is a man aged 30 to 45 with Graves' ophthalmopathy.

This clonotype was observed a handful of times. The chain links TRBV7-2 to TRBJ2-1, with 12 positions matching TRBD2. CDR1 is SGHTA, CDR2 FQGNSA, per germline. J lost 0 bases, V lost 1 base, and 7 bases had no gene match. CDR3 length: 19 residues. CDR3 coding DNA: TGTGCCAGCAGCTTAGACCAACGGACTAGCGGGGTCTCCTACAATGAGCAGTTCTTC. Translation gives CASSLDQRTSGVSYNEQFF. The variable domain in full, completed from reference TRBV7-2 and TRBJ2-1, reads GAGVSQSPSNKVTEKGKDVELRCDPISGHTALYWYRQSLGQGLEFLIYFQGNSAPDKSGLPSDRFSAERTGGSVSTLTIQRTQQEDSAVYLCASSLDQRTSGVSYNEQFFGPGTRLTVL.

V usage is TRBV2 and J usage is TRBJ2-7, with D unresolved. CDR1 SNHLY and CDR2 FYNNEI come from the germline V gene. The V end lost 7 bases, the J end lost 3 bases, and 10 bases lay between the germline ends. The CDR3 runs to 12 residues. This CDR3 is CASTMDRYEQYF. In DNA, the CDR3 is TGTGCCAGCACTATGGACCGCTACGAGCAGTACTTC. Based on the CDR3 plus reference TRBV2 and TRBJ2-7, the full variable domain is EPEVTQTPSHQVTQMGQEVILRCVPISNHLYFYWYRQILGQKVEFLVSFYNNEISEKSEIFDDQFSVERPDGSNFTLKIRSTKLEDSAMYFCASTMDRYEQYFGPGTRLTVT.

This chain uses TRBV24-1 with TRBJ1-2; 7 bases align to TRBD1. The ends lost 4 bases at V and 0 bases at J; junction bases unmatched: 7. Germline CDR1 reads KGHDR; CDR2 reads SFDVKD. This CDR3 comprises 16 residues. The CDR3 sequence: CATSDAGTVTNYGYTF. As DNA, the CDR3 is TGTGCCACCAGTGACGCCGGGACAGTCACTAACTATGGCTACACCTTC.

This clonotype was counted a few times. The chain carries TRBV2 and TRBJ1-3; D not certain. This CDR3 region has 14 residues. V dropped 2 bases and J dropped 5 bases, with 10 bases sitting between them. Germline V gives CDR1 SNHLY, CDR2 FYNNEI. The CDR3 bases are TGTGCCAGCAGTGAACGGGCCGAGAGAAACACCATATATTTT. Encoded protein: CASSERAERNTIYF.

This clonotype was observed many times. The rearrangement joins TRBV12-3 or TRBV12-4 to TRBJ2-2, with 8 bases matching TRBD2. The CDR3 runs 14 residues. V lost 8 bases and J lost 0; bases outside the gene matches: 2. The CDR3 spells CASGLAANTGELFF. The DNA of the CDR3 is TGTGCCAGCGGACTAGCTGCGAACACCGGGGAGCTGTTTTTT.

J is TRBJ2-7 and V is TRBV5-8; 9 bases are a match to TRBD1. The germline CDR1 and CDR2 sequences are SGHTS and YDEGEE. The CDR3 consists of 16 residues. The ends lost 1 base at V and 2 bases at J; junction bases unmatched: 7. The CDR3 reads CASSLIPRTGAYEQYF. CDR3 coding DNA: TGTGCCAGCAGCTTGATCCCTCGGACAGGGGCCTACGAGCAGTACTTC.

The chain couples TRBV30 to TRBJ2-2; D is ambiguous. Germline-derived CDR1 and CDR2 are GTSNPN and SVGIG (reference sequence). This CDR3 is built from 12 residues. Trimming cost V 4 bases and J 6 bases, with 9 bases left between them. The CDR3 here is CAWNSVSGELFF. In DNA form, the CDR3 reads TGTGCCTGGAATAGTGTTTCCGGGGAGCTGTTTTTT.

There are many counts of this clonotype. The chain couples TRBV18 to TRBJ2-5, with a tentative D call TRBD1 (6 bases). V was pared by 8 bases and J by 4 bases, with 14 bases between. Germline-derived CDR1 and CDR2 are KGHSH and LQKENI. The CDR3 length is 13 residues. The CDR3 DNA sequence: TGTGCCAGCAGCCCTCCAGGGGTAGAGACCCAGTACTTC. As protein: CASSPPGVETQYF.

This clonotype has only a few counts. The chain is built from TRBV11-2 and TRBJ1-2; D ambiguous. This CDR3 is 13 amino acids long. Germline lookup yields CDR1 SGHAT and CDR2 FQNNGV. Trimming shortened V by 5 bases and J by 3 bases, and 10 bases separated the two germline ends. The CDR3 DNA reads TGTGCCAGCAGCCAGATGTGGGACTATGGCTACACCTTC. It is translated as CASSQMWDYGYTF.

This clonotype has more than one count but fewer than ten. J is TRBJ1-6 and V is TRBV12-3 or TRBV12-4, with TRBD1 matching 11 bases. V was clipped by 8 bases and J by 12 bases; unmatched bases: 24. This CDR3 has 19 amino acids. In DNA, the CDR3 is TGTGCCAGCGGGGCCGGGACAGGGGGATCTGGCGGGCCTTTAGGACCCCTCCACTTT. Its translation: CASGAGTGGSGGPLGPLHF.

In this sample, this clonotype turned up many times. The chain couples TRBV30 to TRBJ2-3, with D tentatively TRBD2 (5 bases). From germline, CDR1 is GTSNPN and CDR2 SVGIG (reference sequence). The CDR3 is made up of 13 amino acids. V dropped 2 bases and J dropped 1 base, with 7 bases sitting between them. The CDR3 protein is CAWSLRGTDTQYF. CDR3 DNA sequence: TGTGCCTGGAGTTTGCGGGGCACAGATACGCAGTATTTT.

This clonotype was counted only a few times. The chain couples TRBV28 to TRBJ2-1; a possible D gene is TRBD2 (6 bases). CDR3 length: 16 residues. CDR1 and CDR2 (germline): MDHEN, SYDVKM. V lost 6 bases and J lost 2, with 17 bases in between. Here the CDR3 reads CASRLGVAGPYNEQFF. CDR3 coding DNA: TGTGCCAGCAGGTTAGGGGTGGCGGGACCCTACAATGAGCAGTTCTTC. The full variable domain, its missing parts supplied by reference TRBV28 and TRBJ2-1, is DVKVTQSSRYLVKRTGEKVFLECVQDMDHENMFWYRQDPGLGLRLIYFSYDVKMKEKGDIPEGYSVSREKKERFSLILESASTNQTSMYLCASRLGVAGPYNEQFFGPGTRLTVL.

This clonotype was seen ten or more times. This chain joins TRBV27 and TRBJ2-7, with 15 bases aligning to TRBD2. V lost 6 bases and J lost 3; bases outside the gene matches: 12. This CDR3 contains 18 residues. The germline CDR1 and CDR2 sequences are MNHEY and SMNVEV (reference sequence). CDR3 sequence (DNA): TGTGCCAGCAGCCCTGGGACTAGCGGGAGGCCGCCTAACTACGAGCAGTACTTC. This sequence encodes CASSPGTSGRPPNYEQYF.

The chain uses TRBV5-1 and TRBJ2-7, with 7 bases lining up with TRBD1. Unmatched junction bases numbered 6, after V lost 4 bases and J lost 8 bases. This CDR3 has 12 residues. Germline CDR1 is SGHRS and CDR2 is YFSETQ. The CDR3 spells CASSVTGEQQYF. The CDR3 region has the DNA TGCGCCAGCAGCGTCACAGGGGAGCAGCAGTACTTC.

V and J are TRBV3-2 and TRBJ2-1; the table's D call, TRBD2, has no DNA check behind it. TRBV3-2 is classified as a pseudogene. The CDR3 extends over 19 amino acids. The CDR3 is CASSSSGTSGRASYNEQFF. The CDR3 DNA sequence: TGTGCCAGCAGCTCCTCCGGGACTAGCGGGAGGGCCAGTTACAATGAGCAGTTCTTC.

This clonotype was found a few times. The J gene is TRBJ2-5, the V gene TRBV2; D is unresolved. Trimming shortened V by 3 bases and J by 5 bases, and 7 bases separated the two germline ends. Germline V gene lookup returns CDR1 SNHLY and CDR2 FYNNEI. The CDR3 has 12 amino acids. The CDR3 region has the DNA TGTGCCAGCAGTGATCACCGGGAGACCCAGTACTTC. Translated, it gives CASSDHRETQYF.

The gene calls are TRBV24-1 and TRBJ2-1; the match to TRBD1 covers 8 bases. This CDR3 comprises 13 residues. Germline lookup yields CDR1 KGHDR and CDR2 SFDVKD. V shed 10 bases and J 0 bases; nucleotides not matched to a gene: 1. CDR3 protein: CATGQGSYNEQFF. The CDR3 DNA sequence: TGTGCCACTGGACAGGGCTCCTACAATGAGCAGTTCTTC.

This sequence joins TRBV20-1 and TRBJ2-7; D unresolved. Trimming cost V 0 bases and J 2 bases, with 14 bases left between them. CDR1 is DFQATT and CDR2 is SNEGSKA in the germline V gene (reference sequence). The CDR3 consists of 15 residues. This CDR3 reads CSARDRVAPTYEQYF. As DNA, the CDR3 is TGCAGTGCTAGAGATAGGGTAGCACCAACCTACGAGCAGTACTTC.

This clonotype came up a few times. This chain connects TRBV11-3 to TRBJ1-5; TRBD1 aligns across 8 bases. This CDR3 comprises 17 residues. The trim removed 3 bases at V and 1 base at J, leaving 8 bases unmatched. CDR1 SGHNT and CDR2 YENEEA come from the germline V gene. Here the CDR3 DNA reads TGTGCCAGCAGCTTCGACAGGGGAATCCAGAGCAATCAGCCCCAGCATTTT. Encoded protein: CASSFDRGIQSNQPQHF.